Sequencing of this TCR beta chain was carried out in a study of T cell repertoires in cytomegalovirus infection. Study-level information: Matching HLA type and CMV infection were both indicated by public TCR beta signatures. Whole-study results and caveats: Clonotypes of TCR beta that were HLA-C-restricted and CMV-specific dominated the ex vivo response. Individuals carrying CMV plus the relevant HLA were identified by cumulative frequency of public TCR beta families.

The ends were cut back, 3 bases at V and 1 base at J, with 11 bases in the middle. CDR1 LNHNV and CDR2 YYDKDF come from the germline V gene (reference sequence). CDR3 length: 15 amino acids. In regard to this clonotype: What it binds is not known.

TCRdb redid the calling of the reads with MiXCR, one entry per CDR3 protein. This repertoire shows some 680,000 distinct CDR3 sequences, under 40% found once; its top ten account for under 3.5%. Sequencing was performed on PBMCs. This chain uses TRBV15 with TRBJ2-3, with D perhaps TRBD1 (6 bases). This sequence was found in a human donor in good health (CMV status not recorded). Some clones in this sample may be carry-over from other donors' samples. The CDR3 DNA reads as TGTGCCACCAGCAGGGACAGCCCAGGCACAGATACGCAGTATTTT. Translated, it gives CATSRDSPGTDTQYF. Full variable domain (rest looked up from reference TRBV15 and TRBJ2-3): DAMVIQNPRYQVTQFGKPVTLSCSQTLNHNVMYWYQQKSSQAPKLLFHYYDKDFNNEADTPDNFQSRRPNTSFCFLDIRSPGLGDTAMYLCATSRDSPGTDTQYFGPGTRLTVL.